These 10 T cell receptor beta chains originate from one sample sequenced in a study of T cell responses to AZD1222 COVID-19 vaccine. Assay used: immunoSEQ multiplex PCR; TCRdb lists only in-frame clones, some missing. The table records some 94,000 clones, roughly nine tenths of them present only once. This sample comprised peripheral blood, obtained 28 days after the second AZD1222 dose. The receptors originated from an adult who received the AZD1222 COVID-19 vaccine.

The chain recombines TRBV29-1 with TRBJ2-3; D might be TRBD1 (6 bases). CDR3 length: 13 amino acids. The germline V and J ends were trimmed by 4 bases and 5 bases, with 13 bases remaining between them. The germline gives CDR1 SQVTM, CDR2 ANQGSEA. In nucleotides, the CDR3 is TGCAGCGTTGCAGGGGTCAAAAGAGATACGCAGTATTTT. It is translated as CSVAGVKRDTQYF.

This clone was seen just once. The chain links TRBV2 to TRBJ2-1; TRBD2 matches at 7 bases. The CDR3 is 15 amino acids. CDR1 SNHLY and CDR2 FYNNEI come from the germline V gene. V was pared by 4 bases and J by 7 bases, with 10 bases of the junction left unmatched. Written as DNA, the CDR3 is TGTGCCAGCAGTGCTGATCCGGGAGCGGGGAATGAGCAGTTCTTC. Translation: CASSADPGAGNEQFF.

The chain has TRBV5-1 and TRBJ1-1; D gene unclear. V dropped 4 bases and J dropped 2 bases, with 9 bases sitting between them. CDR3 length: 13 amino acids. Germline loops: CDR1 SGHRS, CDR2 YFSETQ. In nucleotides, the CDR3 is TGCGCCAGCAGCCCCGGACCAAACACTGAAGCTTTCTTT. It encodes CASSPGPNTEAFF.

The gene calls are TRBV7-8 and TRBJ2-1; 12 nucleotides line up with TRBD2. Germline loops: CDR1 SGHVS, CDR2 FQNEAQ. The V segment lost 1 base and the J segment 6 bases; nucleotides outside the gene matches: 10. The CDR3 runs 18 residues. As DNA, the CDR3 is TGTGCCAGCAGCTTAGTAGTGACTAGCGGGGGCCGCGGCAATGAGCAGTTCTTC. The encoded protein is CASSLVVTSGGRGNEQFF. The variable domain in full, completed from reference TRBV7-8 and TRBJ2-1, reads GAGVSQSPRYKVAKRGQDVALRCDPISGHVSLFWYQQALGQGPEFLTYFQNEAQLDKSGLPSDRFFAERPEGSVSTLKIQRTQQEDSAVYLCASSLVVTSGGRGNEQFFGPGTRLTVL.

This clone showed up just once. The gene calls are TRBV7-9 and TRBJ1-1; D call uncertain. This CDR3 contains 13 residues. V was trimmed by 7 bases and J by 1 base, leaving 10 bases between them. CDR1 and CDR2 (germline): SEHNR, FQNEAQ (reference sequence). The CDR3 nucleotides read TGTGCCAGCAATACCGGGGAGAACACTGAAGCTTTCTTT. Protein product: CASNTGENTEAFF.

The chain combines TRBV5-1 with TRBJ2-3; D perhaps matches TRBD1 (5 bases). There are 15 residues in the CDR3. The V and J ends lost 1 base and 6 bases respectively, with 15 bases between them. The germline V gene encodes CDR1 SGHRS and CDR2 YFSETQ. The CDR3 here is CASSLRGKSEDTQYF. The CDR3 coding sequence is TGCGCCAGCAGCTTGAGGGGCAAATCTGAGGATACGCAGTATTTT. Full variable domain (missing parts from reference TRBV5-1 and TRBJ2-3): KAGVTQTPRYLIKTRGQQVTLSCSPISGHRSVSWYQQTPGQGLQFLFEYFSETQRNKGNFPGRFSGRQFSNSRSEMNVSTLELGDSALYLCASSLRGKSEDTQYFGPGTRLTVL.

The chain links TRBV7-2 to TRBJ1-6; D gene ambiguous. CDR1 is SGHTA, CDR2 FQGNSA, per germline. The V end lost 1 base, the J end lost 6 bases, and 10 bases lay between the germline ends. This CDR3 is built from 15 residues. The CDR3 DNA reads TGTGCCAGCAGCTTAGGGCCTCCCTCTAATTCACCCCTCCACTTT. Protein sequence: CASSLGPPSNSPLHF.

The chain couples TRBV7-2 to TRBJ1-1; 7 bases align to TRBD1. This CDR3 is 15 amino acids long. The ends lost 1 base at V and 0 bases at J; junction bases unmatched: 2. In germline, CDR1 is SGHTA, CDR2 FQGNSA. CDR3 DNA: TGTGCCAGCAGCTTAGAGGGGGCAGTGAACACTGAAGCTTTCTTT. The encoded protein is CASSLEGAVNTEAFF.

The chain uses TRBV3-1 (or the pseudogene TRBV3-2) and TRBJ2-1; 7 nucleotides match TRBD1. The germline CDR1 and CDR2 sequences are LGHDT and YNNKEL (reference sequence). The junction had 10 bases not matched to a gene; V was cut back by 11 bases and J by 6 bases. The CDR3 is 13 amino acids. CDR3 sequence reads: CASLGTARNEQFF. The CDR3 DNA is TGTGCCTCTCTCGGGACAGCGCGCAATGAGCAGTTCTTC.

CDR3 residues: CASSLAGGEYGYTF. In DNA form, the CDR3 reads TGTGCCAGCAGCTTAGCGGGGGGGGAATATGGCTACACCTTC. The rearrangement links TRBV11-2 to TRBJ1-2, with D possibly matching TRBD1 (5 bases). From germline, CDR1 is SGHAT and CDR2 FQNNGV. The CDR3 spans 14 residues. V was shortened by 1 base and J by 5 bases, with 11 bases between the two germline ends.